This entry is about one TCR beta chain. Its antigen is not yet known. Base qualities are not provided; no much larger clone lies one nucleotide away. The CDR1 and CDR2 encoded by the germline V gene are MGHRA and YSYEKL. The germline V and J ends show losses of 4 bases and 3 bases respectively, and no gene match explains 7 bases of the junction. The CDR3 contains 15 residues, cysteine and phenylalanine counted. Solely the CDR3 DNA is kept, with 45 bases framed from the first base. Genomic DNA was extracted from sorted cells for sequencing of the TCRbeta CDR3 region. TCRbeta CDR3 regions were sequenced using the immunoSEQ Assay. In TCRdb, the immuneACCESS table is reduced to in-frame sequences with V and J assigned. These tables do not hold every clone; where another copy was compared, an unresolved V gene accounts for under half, and the others remain unexplained. Present in this sample are about 70,000 clones, 65% to 90% of which were seen just once. The leading ten clones occupy approximately 0.5% of the sample.

The trial excluded patients who had a history of autoimmune disease or who were on systemic immunosuppression. Peripheral blood for TCR sequencing was collected from all dose cohorts at baseline, on cycle 4 day 1, and on cycle 7 day 1. Samples were obtained from an open-label, multicenter, first-in-human phase I dose-escalation trial of ivuxolimab. Adults with locally advanced or metastatic head and neck squamous cell, hepatocellular, melanoma or renal cell carcinoma were enrolled in the trial. CD4+ and CD8+ T cells were sorted separately from peripheral blood before TCR sequencing. The data originate from a study of OX40 agonist ivuxolimab in advanced cancers. Context from the whole study: Ivuxolimab, which targeted the costimulatory receptor OX40 (CD134), was an agonistic, fully human IgG2 monoclonal antibody. Among the approximately 50 dose-escalation patients, about 19 had hepatocellular carcinoma, approximately 15 melanoma, 9 renal cell carcinoma and 9 head and neck cancer. Intravenous ivuxolimab was administered to patients every 2 weeks at six dose levels: 0.01, 0.1, 0.3, 1.5, 3 and 10 mg/kg. Peripheral TCRbeta sequencing aimed to test whether ivuxolimab altered TCR sequence diversity and caused clonal T-cell expansion. The paper describes the monotherapy dose-escalation part (N of about 50 patients) of the phase I trial of ivuxolimab. Partial responses occurred in three dose-escalation patients, of whom one had hepatocellular carcinoma and two had cutaneous melanoma. In the dose-escalation cohort, over 65% of patients were male, and the mean age was roughly 60 years, with a range of roughly 20 to 80. Prior anti-PD-1, anti-PD-L1 or anti-CTLA-4 therapy was permitted, and checkpoint inhibitors had been received by roughly two fifths of dose-escalation patients. The investigation overall reported the following: At doses of 0.1 to 3.0 mg/kg, clonal expansion of both CD4+ and CD8+ blood T cells was observed from baseline to week 6. Partial responders in the 0.1-3.0 mg/kg groups had among the lowest normalized peripheral clonal expansion, especially among CD8+ T cells. After ivuxolimab, more expanded clones were found on average in CD8+ T cells than in CD4+ T cells. Which antigens the clonally expanded peripheral T cells were specific for was not determined. Low levels of normalized T-cell clonal expansion were also seen in some patients who did not respond.

The source of this sequence is an adult with an advanced solid tumor such as melanoma, head and neck, liver or kidney cancer. The V gene is TRBV4-1 and the J gene is TRBJ2-7; 9 middle bases align to TRBD1. The sequencing here drew on CD4+ or CD8+ T cells sorted from blood, taken in a trial of the OX40 agonist ivuxolimab. CDR3 loop: CASSPGTGRIYEQYF. The sequenced DNA is TGCGCCAGCAGCCCAGGGACAGGGAGGATCTACGAGCAGTACTTC.